This T cell receptor beta chain was documented in a study of OX40 agonist ivuxolimab in advanced cancers. Using immunoSEQ multiplex PCR, the repertoire was profiled, and TCRdb retains in-frame clones only, with some absent. The repertoire holds some 39,000 clones, with approximately 90% as singletons. V lost 6 bases, J lost 4 bases, and 13 bases lay in between. CDR1 and CDR2 (germline): MNHEY, SVGAGI. This CDR3 comprises 14 residues. V and J are TRBV6-5 and TRBJ1-3; weak D call: TRBD1 (6 bases). This TCR derives from an adult with an advanced solid tumor such as melanoma, head and neck, liver or kidney cancer. The sequencing here drew on CD4+ or CD8+ T cells sorted from blood, taken in a trial of the OX40 agonist ivuxolimab. The CDR3: CASRGTGRGNTIYF. Here the CDR3 DNA reads TGTGCCAGCAGAGGCACAGGGAGGGGAAACACCATATATTTT.